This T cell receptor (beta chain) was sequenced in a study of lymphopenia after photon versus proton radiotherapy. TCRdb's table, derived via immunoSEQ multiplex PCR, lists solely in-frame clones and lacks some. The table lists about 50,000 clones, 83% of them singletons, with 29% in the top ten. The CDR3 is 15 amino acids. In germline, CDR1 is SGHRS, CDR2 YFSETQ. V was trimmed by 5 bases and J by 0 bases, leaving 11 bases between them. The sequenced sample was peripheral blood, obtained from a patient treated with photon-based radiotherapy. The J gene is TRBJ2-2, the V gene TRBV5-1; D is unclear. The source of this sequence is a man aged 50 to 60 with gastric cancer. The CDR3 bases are TGCGCCAGCAGATTTCAGCTGACGAACACCGGGGAGCTGTTTTTT. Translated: CASRFQLTNTGELFF.